The rows below give T cell receptor beta chains drawn from one sample of a study of CD8 T cells in ankylosing spondylitis. Each CDR3 protein is one row after TCRdb ran MiXCR on the 5' RACE reads. The sample holds more than 400,000 distinct CDR3 sequences, approximately 5.3% seen once. The sequenced material came from blood, either unsorted or a sorted T cell fraction (not recorded which). Source of these receptors: a male donor with ankylosing spondylitis. Each CDR3 is given with its conserved first and last residue. Each record gives: D gene, clone size, J gene, V gene, CDR3 protein, CDR3 DNA. A D gene is named only where the DNA matches it firmly. Where a row states a size, it is once, few, many or the class of an expanded clone; other rows omit it.

>-|-|TRBJ2-2|TRBV7-9
CASSSFPGRVDTGELFF
TGTGCCAGCAGCTCGTTTCCGGGCAGGGTCGACACCGGGGAGCTGTTTTTT
>TRBD1|many|TRBJ2-5|TRBV28
CASSDTKDRGKGETQYF
TGTGCCAGCAGTGACACGAAGGACAGGGGGAAGGGGGAGACCCAGTACTTC
>TRBD1|many|TRBJ2-7|TRBV5-1
CASSDGQVLFREQYF
TGCGCCAGCAGCGACGGACAGGTCCTTTTTCGGGAGCAGTACTTC
>-|many|TRBJ2-1|TRBV5-1
CASSPTNNGEQFF
TGCGCCAGCAGCCCAACCAATAACGGTGAGCAGTTCTTC
>-|many|TRBJ1-1|TRBV20-1
CSARGGVGHNTEAFF
TGCAGTGCTAGAGGGGGAGTTGGACATAACACTGAAGCTTTCTTT
>TRBD1|many|TRBJ2-3|TRBV27
CASSLLGQGGADTQYF
TGTGCCAGCAGTCTCCTCGGACAGGGGGGCGCAGATACGCAGTATTTT
>-|many|TRBJ2-1|TRBV25-1
CANWHRFYNEQFF
TGTGCCAACTGGCACAGGTTTTACAATGAGCAGTTCTTC
>TRBD1|many|TRBJ2-3|TRBV5-1
CASSLVDRGTDTQYF
TGCGCCAGCAGCTTGGTAGACAGGGGCACAGATACGCAGTATTTT
>-|many|TRBJ2-3|TRBV7-9
CASSLGPTIWDTQYF
TGTGCCAGCAGCTTAGGGCCAACAATCTGGGATACGCAGTATTTT
>TRBD1|many|TRBJ1-2|TRBV5-1
CASSLEGAGYTF
TGCGCCAGCAGCTTGGAGGGGGCTGGCTACACCTTC
>TRBD2|few|TRBJ2-5|TRBV20-1
CSAYGPSGMEETQYF
TGCAGTGCTTATGGGCCTAGCGGGATGGAAGAGACCCAGTACTTC
>-|many|TRBJ1-5|TRBV28
CASWGNTGLGSRNQPQHF
TGTGCCAGCTGGGGAAATACGGGACTGGGATCTCGAAATCAGCCCCAGCATTTT
>TRBD1|many|TRBJ1-1|TRBV7-2
CASSLTGWAFAEAFF
TGTGCCAGCAGCTTGACAGGGTGGGCTTTTGCTGAAGCTTTCTTT
>TRBD1|many|TRBJ2-3|TRBV29-1
CSVEAYRGASTDTQYF
TGCAGCGTTGAAGCCTACAGGGGGGCTAGCACAGATACGCAGTATTTT
>-|many|TRBJ1-1|TRBV7-9
CASSHLRLGPGAFF
TGTGCCAGCAGCCACCTTCGGCTAGGTCCTGGGGCTTTCTTT
>-|many|TRBJ2-1|TRBV24-1
CATSDNSYNEQFF
TGTGCCACCAGTGACAACAGCTACAATGAGCAGTTCTTC
>-|many|TRBJ1-1|TRBV6-2/TRBV6-3
CASSRPSLGTEAFF
TGTGCCAGCAGCCGCCCTTCTCTGGGAACTGAAGCTTTCTTT
>-|many|TRBJ2-7|TRBV5-1
CASSFQGSNEQYF
TGCGCCAGCAGCTTTCAGGGGAGCAACGAGCAGTACTTC
>-|many|TRBJ2-7|TRBV20-1
CSAAQLYEQYF
TGCAGTGCTGCACAGCTCTACGAGCAGTACTTC
>TRBD2|many|TRBJ2-7|TRBV29-1
CSVKGLVTYEQYF
TGCAGCGTCAAGGGACTAGTTACCTACGAGCAGTACTTC
>-|few|TRBJ2-2|TRBV28
CASSPGLSWNTGELFF
TGTGCCAGCAGTCCAGGTTTGAGCTGGAACACCGGGGAGCTGTTTTTT
>-|many|TRBJ1-6|TRBV4-2
CASSQVSGGGGDSPLHF
TGTGCCAGCAGCCAAGTTAGCGGGGGCGGAGGAGATTCACCCCTCCACTTT
>-|many|TRBJ1-2|TRBV6-5
CASSLRTANYGYTF
TGTGCCAGCAGTTTAAGGACAGCTAACTATGGCTACACCTTC
>-|-|TRBJ1-2|TRBV7-2
CASSLAAGWYGYTF
TGTGCCAGCAGCTTAGCGGCAGGGTGGTATGGCTACACCTTC
>-|many|TRBJ1-6|TRBV5-1
CASSRGAGTNSPLHF
TGCGCCAGCAGCCGGGGGGCAGGCACTAATTCACCCCTCCACTTT
>-|few|TRBJ2-2|TRBV28
CASSLEGGSTGELFF
TGTGCCAGCAGCTTGGAAGGAGGAAGCACCGGGGAGCTGTTTTTT
>-|many|TRBJ2-3|TRBV4-3
CASSHTPLRGDTQYF
TGCGCCAGCAGCCACACTCCTCTCCGGGGAGATACGCAGTATTTT